This T cell receptor (beta chain) emerged from a study of cytomegalovirus exposure and HLA in healthy donors. The length of the CDR3 is 13 residues. The V gene's germline CDR1 is SGHRS and CDR2 YFSETQ. The V end was cut by 5 bases, the J end by 2 bases, with 9 bases between. The PCR was carried out with 60 Vbeta primers and 13 Jbeta primers. TCRdb keeps only in-frame clones here, not all; method: immunoSEQ multiplex PCR. Of roughly 150,000 clones listed, around four fifths were seen once; the top ten hold about 2.6%. The chain carries TRBV5-1 and TRBJ2-3; D unresolved. Source material: PBMCs. The sequence was collected from a boy between 2 and 10 years old in good health and CMV-seronegative. CDR3 DNA sequence: TGCGCCAGCAGTTATACAGACACAGATACGCAGTATTTT. This gives the protein CASSYTDTDTQYF.